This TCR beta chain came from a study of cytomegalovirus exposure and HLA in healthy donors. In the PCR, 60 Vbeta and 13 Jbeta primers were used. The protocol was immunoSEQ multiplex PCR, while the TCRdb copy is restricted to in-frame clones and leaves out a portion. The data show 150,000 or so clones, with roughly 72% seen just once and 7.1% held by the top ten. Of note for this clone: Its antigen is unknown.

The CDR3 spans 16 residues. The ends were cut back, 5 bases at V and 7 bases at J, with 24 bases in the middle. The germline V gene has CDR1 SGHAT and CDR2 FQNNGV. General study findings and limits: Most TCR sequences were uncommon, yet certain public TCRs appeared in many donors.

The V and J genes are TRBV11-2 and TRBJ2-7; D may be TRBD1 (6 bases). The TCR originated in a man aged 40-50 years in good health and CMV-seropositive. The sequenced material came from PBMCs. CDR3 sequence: CASSPLPRGKSGEQYF. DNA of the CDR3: TGTGCCAGCAGCCCCCTGCCCAGGGGCAAATCGGGAGAGCAGTACTTC. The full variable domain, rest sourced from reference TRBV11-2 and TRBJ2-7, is EAGVAQSPRYKIIEKRQSVAFWCNPISGHATLYWYQQILGQGPKLLIQFQNNGVVDDSQLPKDRFSAERLKGVDSTLKIQPAKLEDSAVYLCASSPLPRGKSGEQYFGPGTRLTVT.